This entry describes one TCR beta chain. The source of the sample is a study of T cell changes during pregnancy in multiple sclerosis. Germline V gives CDR1 SGHDT, CDR2 YYEEEE. This CDR3 is 14 amino acids long. V gave up 4 bases and J gave up 4 bases, with 14 bases separating them. TCRdb keeps only in-frame clones here, not all; method: immunoSEQ multiplex PCR. The sample includes 28,000 or so clones, around nine tenths seen only once; the top ten take more than 5%. This TCR derives from a female donor with multiple sclerosis, enrolled in a pregnancy study. The genes are TRBV5-6 and TRBJ1-2, with a tentative D call TRBD1 (5 bases). The sequences come from CD8+ T cells from peripheral blood mononuclear cells, collected before pregnancy. The CDR3 spells CASSPSEGLYGYTF. The CDR3 nucleotides read TGTGCCAGCAGCCCCTCTGAGGGACTCTATGGCTACACCTTC. The entire variable domain, with the rest obtained from reference TRBV5-6 and TRBJ1-2, is as follows: DAGVTQSPTHLIKTRGQQVTLRCSPKSGHDTVSWYQQALGQGPQFIFQYYEEEERQRGNFPDRFSGHQFPNYSSELNVNALLLGDSALYLCASSPSEGLYGYTFGSGTRLTVV.